These 18 T cell receptor beta chains were all obtained from the same sample, sequenced in a study of OX40 agonist ivuxolimab in advanced cancers. The assay was immunoSEQ multiplex PCR, and TCRdb's table has in-frame clones only and misses some. The sample consists of 85,000 to 95,000 clones, about 88% of them appearing once. This specimen was CD4+ or CD8+ T cells sorted from blood, taken in a trial of the OX40 agonist ivuxolimab. The origin of the receptors is an adult with an advanced solid tumor such as melanoma, head and neck, liver or kidney cancer.

This chain uses TRBV2 with TRBJ2-3, with a possible D match to TRBD2 (5 bases). CDR1 and CDR2 from the germline V gene are SNHLY and FYNNEI. The V and J ends lost 3 bases and 1 base respectively, with 5 bases between them. The CDR3 runs to 13 residues. CDR3 sequence: CASSDSGTDTQYF. CDR3 sequence (DNA): TGTGCCAGCAGTGATAGCGGCACAGATACGCAGTATTTT.

V usage is TRBV7-8 and J usage is TRBJ2-3; D is unclear. The germline gives CDR1 SGHVS, CDR2 FQNEAQ. The CDR3 runs to 13 residues. Trimming shortened V by 6 bases and J by 1 base, and 8 bases separated the two germline ends. CDR3 DNA sequence: TGTGCCAGCAGACCTGGGGGCACAGATACGCAGTATTTT. Its translation: CASRPGGTDTQYF. The complete variable domain, with remaining parts taken from reference TRBV7-8 and TRBJ2-3, reads GAGVSQSPRYKVAKRGQDVALRCDPISGHVSLFWYQQALGQGPEFLTYFQNEAQLDKSGLPSDRFFAERPEGSVSTLKIQRTQQEDSAVYLCASRPGGTDTQYFGPGTRLTVL.

The J gene is TRBJ2-1, the V gene TRBV5-1; tentative D call: TRBD2 (5 bases). In germline, CDR1 is SGHRS, CDR2 YFSETQ. The CDR3 runs 15 residues. Trimming cost V 5 bases and J 2 bases, with 14 bases left between them. The CDR3 coding sequence is TGCGCCAGCAGTCCCAGTGGAGGTACCTACAATGAGCAGTTCTTC. This encodes CASSPSGGTYNEQFF.

The chain carries TRBV15 and TRBJ1-2; no firm D call. The length of the CDR3 is 12 residues. Germline CDR1 and CDR2: LNHNV and YYDKDF (reference sequence). V gave up 0 bases and J gave up 8 bases, with 7 bases separating them. CDR3 sequence reads: CATSRDYEGYTF. The CDR3 DNA is TGTGCCACCAGCAGAGATTACGAGGGCTACACCTTC.

The chain links TRBV19 to TRBJ2-2, with TRBD2 matching 10 bases. Germline V CDR1 and CDR2: LNHDA, SQIVND (reference sequence). The CDR3 covers 16 residues. V lost 3 bases and J lost 5; bases outside the gene matches: 6. The CDR3 sequence is CASSMPGAGGTGELFF. The CDR3 DNA reads TGTGCCAGTAGTATGCCAGGAGCGGGGGGGACCGGGGAGCTGTTTTTT. The whole variable domain, remainder taken from reference TRBV19 and TRBJ2-2, is DGGITQSPKYLFRKEGQNVTLSCEQNLNHDAMYWYRQDPGQGLRLIYYSQIVNDFQKGDIAEGYSVSREKKESFPLTVTSAQKNPTAFYLCASSMPGAGGTGELFFGEGSRLTVL.

This clone appeared a single time. V usage is TRBV7-2 and J usage is TRBJ1-5; D gene ambiguous. The CDR3 runs 14 residues. Germline values: CDR1 SGHTA, CDR2 FQGNSA. V lost 6 bases to trimming and J lost 6 bases, with 15 bases between them. CDR3 nucleotides: TGTGCCAGCAGTAGCCCAGGATGGAGTCAGCCCCAGCATTTT. It is translated as CASSSPGWSQPQHF.

The chain joins TRBV4-2 to TRBJ1-2; D may be TRBD1 (6 bases). The CDR3 consists of 14 residues. Germline CDR1 and CDR2: LGHNA and YNFKEQ. V was shortened by 0 bases and J by 8 bases, with 13 bases between the two germline ends. CDR3 sequence reads: CASSQDFGGRGYTF. Written as DNA, the CDR3 is TGTGCCAGCAGCCAAGATTTCGGGGGGCGAGGCTACACCTTC.

This rearrangement joins TRBV19 to TRBJ1-1; 7 bases line up with TRBD1. This CDR3 has 14 residues. J was trimmed by 4 bases and V by 10 bases; bases with no gene match: 12. The germline V gene encodes CDR1 LNHDA and CDR2 SQIVND (reference sequence). CDR3 region: CATTTGAGSTEAFF. The CDR3 DNA reads as TGTGCCACTACTACAGGGGCCGGATCCACTGAAGCTTTCTTT.

On this clone: One junction end disagrees with the germline gene, perhaps due to a read error. The chain carries TRBV7-7 and TRBJ2-1; the D is unclear. This CDR3 contains 13 residues. Germline V gene data show CDR1 as SSHAT and CDR2 as FNYEAQ (reference sequence). The DNA for the CDR3 is TGTGCTAGCAGCTTTGACTCCTACAATGAGCAGTTCTTC. It encodes CASSFDSYNEQFF.

The chain carries TRBV19 and TRBJ1-1; no firm D call. The germline CDR1 and CDR2 sequences are LNHDA and SQIVND (reference sequence). The CDR3 contains 15 residues. The germline V and J ends were trimmed by 3 bases and 0 bases, with 11 bases remaining between them. The CDR3 coding sequence is TGTGCCAGTAGTATCCTCGGTGGTTTGAACACTGAAGCTTTCTTT. Protein: CASSILGGLNTEAFF.

The gene calls are TRBV9 and TRBJ2-1, with D maybe TRBD1 (5 bases). V gave up 0 bases and J gave up 5 bases, with 12 bases separating them. CDR3 length equals 15 residues. Germline V gives CDR1 SGDLS, CDR2 YYNGEE. Written as DNA, the CDR3 is TGTGCCAGCAGCGTAGCAAGACAGTCCCACAATGAGCAGTTCTTC. Encoded protein: CASSVARQSHNEQFF.

The chain couples TRBV5-8 to TRBJ2-5, with TRBD2 matching 7 bases. Germline V gene data show CDR1 as SGHTS and CDR2 as YDEGEE. The J segment lost 1 base and the V segment lost 2 bases, leaving 8 bases of the junction unmatched. CDR3 length: 16 amino acids. DNA of the CDR3: TGTGCCAGCAGCTTAGGCGGGAGAGGGTCCCAAGAGACCCAGTACTTC. This encodes CASSLGGRGSQETQYF.

The rearrangement joins TRBV7-9 to TRBJ2-2; D is possibly TRBD1 (5 bases). CDR1 and CDR2 (germline): SEHNR, FQNEAQ (reference sequence). The CDR3 length is 17 residues. Trimming took 5 bases from V and 1 from J, leaving 17 bases between them. The CDR3 DNA reads as TGTGCCAGCAGCCGCAGTCCCGGGCAGGGGAACACCGGGGAGCTGTTTTTT. Protein sequence: CASSRSPGQGNTGELFF.

The V call is TRBV18, the J call TRBJ1-3, with no clear D. The CDR3 totals 17 residues. CDR1 KGHSH and CDR2 LQKENI come from the germline V gene. V dropped 0 bases and J dropped 3 bases, with 15 bases sitting between them. This CDR3 reads CASSPPLTGINGNTIYF. In nucleotides, the CDR3 is TGTGCCAGCTCACCACCTTTAACCGGGATCAATGGAAACACCATATATTTT.

V and J are TRBV7-2 and TRBJ2-7; 7 bases agree with TRBD1. The CDR3 spans 15 residues. The ends lost 7 bases at V and 1 base at J; junction bases unmatched: 10. Looked up from germline, CDR1 is SGHTA and CDR2 is FQGNSA. CDR3 in amino acids: CASIQSPGQSYEQYF. As DNA, the CDR3 is TGTGCCAGCATCCAAAGTCCGGGACAGTCCTACGAGCAGTACTTC.

The chain couples TRBV15 to TRBJ1-5, with TRBD1 matching over 9 bases. Germline V gives CDR1 LNHNV, CDR2 YYDKDF (reference sequence). The CDR3 is 16 amino acids. With 1 base clipped from V and 4 bases from J, the junction kept 5 bases outside the gene matches. Here the CDR3 DNA reads TGTGCCACCAGCAGAGGCCGGGGGACAGGGAATCAGCCCCAGCATTTT. The encoded protein is CATSRGRGTGNQPQHF.

The chain uses TRBV10-3 and TRBJ2-5; no clear D gene. This CDR3 comprises 12 residues. Per the germline V gene, CDR1 is ENHRY and CDR2 is SYGVKD. Trimming cost V 6 bases and J 0 bases, with 5 bases left between them. DNA of the CDR3: TGTGCCATCAGCGCCAACCAAGAGACCCAGTACTTC. Protein sequence: CAISANQETQYF.

V and J are TRBV2 and TRBJ1-4; 7 bases are a match to TRBD1. V was pared by 5 bases and J by 8 bases, with 8 bases of the junction left unmatched. From germline, CDR1 is SNHLY and CDR2 FYNNEI. The CDR3 runs 14 residues. CDR3 DNA sequence: TGTGCCAGCAGTAAACTCGACAGGGAAGAAAAACTGTTTTTT. Its protein product is CASSKLDREEKLFF.